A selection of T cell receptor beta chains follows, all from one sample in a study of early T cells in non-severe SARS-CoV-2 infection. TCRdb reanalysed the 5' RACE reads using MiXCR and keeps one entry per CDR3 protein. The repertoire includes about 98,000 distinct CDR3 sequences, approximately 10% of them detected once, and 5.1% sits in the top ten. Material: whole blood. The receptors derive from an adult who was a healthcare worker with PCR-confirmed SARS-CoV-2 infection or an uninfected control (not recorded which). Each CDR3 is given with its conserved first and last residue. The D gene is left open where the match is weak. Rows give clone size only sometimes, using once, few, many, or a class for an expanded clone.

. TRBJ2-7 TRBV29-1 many TGCAGCGTTGAATCCGGGACCCCCTACGAGCAGTACTTC CSVESGTPYEQYF
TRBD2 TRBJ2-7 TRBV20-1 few TGCAGTGCCCAAACTAGCGGGAGGTCCCACGAGCAGTACTTC CSAQTSGRSHEQYF
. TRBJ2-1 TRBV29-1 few TGCAGCGTTGGGAAAGACACCGCCTACAATGAGCAGTTCTTC CSVGKDTAYNEQFF
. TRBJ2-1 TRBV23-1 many TGCGCCAGCTTGGGAGGCACAACCTACAATGAGCAGTTCTTC CASLGGTTYNEQFF
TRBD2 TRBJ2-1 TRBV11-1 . TGTGCCAGCAGCCCACTAGCGGGGGGGCCCCATGAGCAGTTCTTC CASSPLAGGPHEQFF
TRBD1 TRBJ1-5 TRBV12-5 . TGTGCTAGTGGTTTGGACGGGACAGGCAATCAGCCCCAGCATTTT CASGLDGTGNQPQHF
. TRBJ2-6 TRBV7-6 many TGTGCCAGCAGCCCTTGGGGGTCTTCTGGGGCCAACGTCCTGACTTTC CASSPWGSSGANVLTF
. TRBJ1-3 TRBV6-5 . TGTGCCAGCAGTTACTCACAGGCCTACTCTGGAAACACCATATATTTT CASSYSQAYSGNTIYF
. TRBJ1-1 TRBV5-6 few TGTGCCAGCAGCTTGTTGGCTTTCACTGAAGCTTTCTTT CASSLLAFTEAFF
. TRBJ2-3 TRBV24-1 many TGTGCCACCAGTGATGCGAAGGGACCAGGGGATACGCAGTATTTT CATSDAKGPGDTQYF
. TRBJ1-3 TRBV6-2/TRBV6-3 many TGTGCCAGTTTGACCTGGGTAGGAGCTGAAAACACCATATATTTT CASLTWVGAENTIYF
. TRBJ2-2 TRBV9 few TGTGCCAGCAGCGCCGGGAACACCGGGGAGCTGTTTTTT CASSAGNTGELFF
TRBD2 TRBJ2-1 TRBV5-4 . TGTGCCAGCAGCAAAGGACTAGCGGGGGGGCTGGTGAATGGTGAGCAGTTCTTC CASSKGLAGGLVNGEQFF
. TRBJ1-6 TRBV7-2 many TGTGCCAGCAGCAACGACAGGCATTCACCCCTCCACTTT CASSNDRHSPLHF
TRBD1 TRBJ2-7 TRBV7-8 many TGTGCCAGCAGCTTAGTGCCGGGACAGGGTTCCGAGCAGTACTTC CASSLVPGQGSEQYF
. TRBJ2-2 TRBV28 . TGTGCCAGCATTGAGGGCACCGGGGAGCTGTTTTTT CASIEGTGELFF
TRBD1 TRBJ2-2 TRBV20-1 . TGCAGTGCTAGCCGGGACAGGGCCGGGGAGCTGTTTTTT CSASRDRAGELFF
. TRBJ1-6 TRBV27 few TGTGCCAGCAGACCGGGATCTCAGAGCCTGAATTCACCCCTCCACTTT CASRPGSQSLNSPLHF
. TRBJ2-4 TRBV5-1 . TGCGCCAGCAGCGAGGACAACAAAAACATTCAGTACTTC CASSEDNKNIQYF
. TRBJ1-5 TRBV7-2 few TGTGCCAGCAGCTTAGCGATGGATCAGCCCCAGCATTTT CASSLAMDQPQHF
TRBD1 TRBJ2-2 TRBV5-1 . TGCGCCAGCAGCCTCGGACAGGGGGCCGGGGAGCTGTTTTTT CASSLGQGAGELFF
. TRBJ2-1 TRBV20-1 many TGCAGTGCTAGAGATTTAGGGAATGAGCAGTTCTTC CSARDLGNEQFF
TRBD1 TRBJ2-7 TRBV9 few TGTGCCAGCAGCGCAGGGACAGGGGACGAGCAGTACTTC CASSAGTGDEQYF
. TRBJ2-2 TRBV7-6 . TGTGCCAGCCGCTTAGGCAGCACCGGGGAGCTGTTTTTT CASRLGSTGELFF
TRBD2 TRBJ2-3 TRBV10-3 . TGTGCCATCAGTTCTAGCGGGGGCACAGATACGCAGTATTTT CAISSSGGTDTQYF
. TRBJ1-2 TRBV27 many TGTGCCAGCAGTCAAAACCCCGGGCCAATCTATGGCTACACCTTC CASSQNPGPIYGYTF
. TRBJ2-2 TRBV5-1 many TGCGCCAGCAGCTTGATCGCCGGGACCGGGGAGCTGTTTTTT CASSLIAGTGELFF
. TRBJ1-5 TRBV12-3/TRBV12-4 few TGTGCCAGCAGTTTTAATCAGCCCCAGCATTTT CASSFNQPQHF
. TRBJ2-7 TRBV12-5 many TGTGCTAGTGGTTCCGGACACCGGAACGAGCAGTACTTC CASGSGHRNEQYF
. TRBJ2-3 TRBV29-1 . TGCAGCGTTGACGGGTACATTGATACGCAGTATTTT CSVDGYIDTQYF
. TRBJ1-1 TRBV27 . TGTGCCAGCAGTTTGATGGCTGGGAACACTGAAGCTTTCTTT CASSLMAGNTEAFF
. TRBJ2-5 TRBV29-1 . TGCAGCGTTCACCGGGGGGGACAGCAAGAGACCCAGTACTTC CSVHRGGQQETQYF
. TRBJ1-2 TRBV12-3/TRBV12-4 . TGTGCCAGCGGACAGACTGACAATAACTATGGCTACACCTTC CASGQTDNNYGYTF
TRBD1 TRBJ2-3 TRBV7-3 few TGTGCCAGCAGCATGACAGGGGGCTCGACAGATACGCAGTATTTT CASSMTGGSTDTQYF
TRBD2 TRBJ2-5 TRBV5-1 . TGCGCCAGCAGCCGGGCTAGCGGGGGGTCCTCTGGGACCCAGTACTTC CASSRASGGSSGTQYF
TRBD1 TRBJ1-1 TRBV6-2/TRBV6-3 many TGTGCCACCCGACGAGACAGGGGGAACACTGAAGCTTTCTTT CATRRDRGNTEAFF
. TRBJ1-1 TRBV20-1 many TGCAGTGCTCCTAGGGGGGGGGACACTGAAGCTTTCTTT CSAPRGGDTEAFF
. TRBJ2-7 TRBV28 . TGTGCCAGCAGTCGGCCGAACGAGCAGTACTTC CASSRPNEQYF
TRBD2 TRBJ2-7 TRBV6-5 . TGTGCCAGCAGTGGGGGGGGGTTCGAGCAGTACTTC CASSGGGFEQYF
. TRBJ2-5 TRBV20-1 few TGCAGTGCTAGAGGGGCTAGCTTGGTCCAGTACTTC CSARGASLVQYF
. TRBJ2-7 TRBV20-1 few TGCAGTGCTAATCAGGCCAAGGGGAGGCTTGGCGAGCAGTACTTC CSANQAKGRLGEQYF
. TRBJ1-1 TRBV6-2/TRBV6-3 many TGTGCCAGCAGTTACGCGGCAGAGGAAGCTTTCTTT CASSYAAEEAFF
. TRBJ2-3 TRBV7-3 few TGTGCCAGCAGCCCGGGCGGCAGCACAGATACGCAGTATTTT CASSPGGSTDTQYF